This entry concerns a single T cell receptor (beta chain). This could be a read error, since a much larger clone is one nucleotide away. These data originate in a study of T cells in Graves' hyperthyroidism and ophthalmopathy. There were TCR beta CDR3 regions amplified from RNA transcripts. In the first-round RT-PCR of the TCR CDR3, the HTBI primer set was used. TCRdb re-called the multiplex PCR reads through MiXCR, storing one row per CDR3 protein. The sample records 550,000 to 650,000 distinct CDR3 sequences, 11% to 15% being singletons. It was considered stable Graves' hyperthyroidism when ophthalmopathy did not progress within 18 months. This sequence was found in a woman between 40 and 55 years old with Graves' hyperthyroidism. Sequencing used blood.

CDR3 DNA sequence: TGTGCCAGCGGTGAACGTTCGGCCAGGGACGGCTACACCTTC. Translation: CASGERSARDGYTF. The gene calls are TRBV6-1 and TRBJ1-2; D is perhaps TRBD1 (5 bases). Germline V lookup: CDR1 MNHNS, CDR2 SASEGT. The CDR3 extends over 14 amino acids.